This is a list of T cell receptor beta chains from one sample in a study of T cell repertoires in cytomegalovirus infection. No antigen is known for these receptors. TCRdb independently ran MiXCR on the reads; one entry per CDR3 protein. The profile shows roughly 200,000 distinct CDR3 sequences, about 38% of them singletons. The source material was CD8+ T cells from cultured PBMCs, sampled from culture after CMV antigen stimulation. The receptors shown here come from a human donor in good health (CMV status not recorded). Some clones in this sample may be carry-over from other donors' samples. Both conserved end residues are part of each CDR3. A D gene is named only where the DNA matches it firmly. The size of a clone is reported for some rows only, either as once, few or many, or as a class for expanded clones.

D gene,J gene,clone size,V gene,CDR3 length,CDR3 DNA,CDR3 protein
NA,TRBJ2-5,many,TRBV11-3,13,TGTGCCAGCAGCTTAGCAAGGGGAGAGACCCAGTACTTC,CASSLARGETQYF
TRBD1,TRBJ2-1,NA,TRBV6-2/TRBV6-3,15,TGTGCCAGCAGTTGGACAGGTATCTCCTACAATGAGCAGTTCTTC,CASSWTGISYNEQFF
TRBD1,TRBJ1-3,few,TRBV27,17,TGTGCCAGCAGTTTATCACGACAGGGCTTACCCGGAAACACCATATATTTT,CASSLSRQGLPGNTIYF
TRBD2,TRBJ2-7,few,TRBV27,15,TGTGCCAGCAGTTTATCGCCAGCGGGGCTAGATGAGCAGTACTTC,CASSLSPAGLDEQYF
TRBD1,TRBJ1-1,NA,TRBV19,14,TGTGCCAGTACGTGGACAGGGGGGAACACTGAAGCTTTCTTT,CASTWTGGNTEAFF
TRBD2,TRBJ2-1,NA,TRBV28,17,TGTGCCAGCAGTTTGAGGACTAGCGGGAGCCTCAACAATGAGCAGTTCTTC,CASSLRTSGSLNNEQFF
NA,TRBJ2-1,NA,TRBV10-3,12,TGTGCCATCAGTGAGTCCAAGTATGAGCAGTTCTTC,CAISESKYEQFF
NA,TRBJ1-3,NA,TRBV7-9,17,TGTGCCAGCAGCCCAACTAACTACCGGACCCTGAGAAACACCATATATTTT,CASSPTNYRTLRNTIYF
NA,TRBJ1-1,few,TRBV6-5,13,TGTGCCAGCAGTTATCCCGAGGGGACTGAAGCTTTCTTT,CASSYPEGTEAFF
NA,TRBJ1-1,NA,TRBV7-6,14,TGTGCCAGCAGCCGGTCTGGAGGAGACACTGAAGCTTTCTTT,CASSRSGGDTEAFF